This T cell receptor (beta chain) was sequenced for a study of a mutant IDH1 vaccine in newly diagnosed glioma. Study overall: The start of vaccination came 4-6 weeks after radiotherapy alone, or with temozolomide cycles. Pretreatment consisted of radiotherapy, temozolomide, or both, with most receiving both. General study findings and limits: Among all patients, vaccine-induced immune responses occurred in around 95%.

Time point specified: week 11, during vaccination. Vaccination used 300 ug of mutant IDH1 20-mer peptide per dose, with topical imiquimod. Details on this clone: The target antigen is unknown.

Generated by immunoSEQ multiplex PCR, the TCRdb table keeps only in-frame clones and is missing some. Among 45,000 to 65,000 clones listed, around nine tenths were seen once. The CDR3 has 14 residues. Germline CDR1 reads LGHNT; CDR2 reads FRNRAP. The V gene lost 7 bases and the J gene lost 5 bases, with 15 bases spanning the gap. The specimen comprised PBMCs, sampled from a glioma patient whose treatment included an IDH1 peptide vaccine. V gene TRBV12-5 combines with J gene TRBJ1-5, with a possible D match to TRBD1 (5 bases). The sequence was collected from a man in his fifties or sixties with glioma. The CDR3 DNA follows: TGTGCTAGTGCCCCCCAGGGTTACGATCAGCCCCAGCATTTT. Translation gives CASAPQGYDQPQHF.